This T cell receptor beta chain derives from a study of cytomegalovirus exposure and HLA in healthy donors. Whole-study findings and limits: Some V segments could not be told apart, so they were left out, TRBV6-2 and TRBV6-3 among them. An analysis that came later showed most CMV-associated TCR beta chains appearing HLA-restricted. Presence/absence analyses supposed approximately even sequencing depth among donors.

Comment on this clone: Its antigen is unknown.

The primer mix had 60 Vbeta and 13 Jbeta primers. TCRdb keeps only in-frame clones here, not all; method: immunoSEQ multiplex PCR. The sample table sets out 60,000 to 65,000 clones. The study sampled nominally healthy donors, though unrecorded immune exposures were likely. This CDR3 comprises 11 residues. Trimming cost V 6 bases and J 1 base, with 3 bases left between them. Per germline, CDR1 LNHDA and CDR2 SQIVND (reference sequence). This rearrangement joins TRBV19 to TRBJ1-1, with D unresolved. This TCR was recovered from a woman aged 18-30 years in good health and CMV-seronegative. Sample: PBMCs. The CDR3 loop is CASRANTEAFF. The DNA of the CDR3 is TGTGCCAGTAGAGCGAACACTGAAGCTTTCTTT.